The 23 T cell receptor beta chains listed next were all sequenced from one sample in a study of CD8 T cells in Susac syndrome. An amount of RNA that ranged from roughly 0.45 to 1 ug was reverse transcribed with random hexamers. TCRdb independently ran MiXCR on the immunoSEQ multiplex PCR reads; one entry per CDR3 protein. The sample yields approximately 140,000 distinct CDR3 sequences, approximately 95% seen once. Material for sequencing was CD4+ T cells from PBMCs. Receptors originate from a human donor with multiple sclerosis.

This chain uses TRBV30 with TRBJ1-2, with D possibly TRBD1 on 6 matching bases. Germline lookup yields CDR1 GTSNPN and CDR2 SVGIG (reference sequence). V was shortened by 7 bases and J by 1 base, with 13 bases between the two germline ends. The CDR3 loop spans 13 amino acids. This CDR3 is CAFPDSLNYGYTF. As DNA, the CDR3 is TGTGCCTTCCCGGACAGTCTTAACTATGGCTACACCTTC. Full variable domain (missing parts from reference TRBV30 and TRBJ1-2): SQTIHQWPATLVQPVGSPLSLECTVEGTSNPNLYWYRQAAGRGLQLLFYSVGIGQISSEVPQNLSASRPQDRQFILSSKKLLLSDSGFYLCAFPDSLNYGYTFGSGTRLTVV.

The chain is built from TRBV30 and TRBJ1-1; D is uncertain. Trimming took off 2 bases at V and 0 bases at J, with 13 bases between the two ends. From germline, CDR1 is GTSNPN and CDR2 SVGIG (reference sequence). There are 15 residues in the CDR3. The CDR3 reads CAWSSSNLMNTEAFF. Here the CDR3 DNA reads TGTGCCTGGAGTTCTTCCAACCTGATGAACACTGAAGCTTTCTTT.

This chain links TRBV27 with TRBJ1-1, with D perhaps TRBD1 (5 bases). Trimming cost V 2 bases and J 4 bases, with 14 bases left between them. The CDR3 contains 15 residues. Germline values: CDR1 MNHEY, CDR2 SMNVEV (reference sequence). CDR3 nucleotides: TGTGCCAGCAGTTTAATCCCGCGACAGCTCACTGAAGCTTTCTTT. Translating it yields CASSLIPRQLTEAFF.

The genes are TRBV29-1 and TRBJ2-3, with D unclear. The CDR3 spans 11 residues. CDR1 and CDR2 from the germline V gene are SQVTM and ANQGSEA. V gave up 6 bases and J gave up 7 bases, with 11 bases separating them. In DNA, the CDR3 is TGCAGCGTGCCGGGCGCCTATACGCAGTATTTT. This codes for CSVPGAYTQYF.

Points on this clonotype: One end of the junction is discordant with germline, which a read error may explain. The chain uses TRBV24-1 and TRBJ2-1; 9 bases align to TRBD2. Per the germline V gene, CDR1 is KGHDR and CDR2 is SFDVKD. The CDR3 spans 15 residues. CDR3 bases: TGTGCCACCAGTAATTTTGCGGGAGGGCCAAATGAGCAGTTCTTC. This translates into CATSNFAGGPNEQFF.

CDR3 sequence (DNA): TGTGCCAGCAGCTACGACTACGGCGAGACCCAGTACTTC. This gives the protein CASSYDYGETQYF. This chain connects TRBV3-1 to TRBJ2-5; the D gene is possibly TRBD2 (5 bases). The V gene's germline CDR1 is LGHDT and CDR2 YNNKEL (reference sequence). This CDR3 is built from 13 residues. The V end lost 5 bases, the J end lost 5 bases, and 12 bases lay between the germline ends.

V is TRBV28 and J is TRBJ1-2; D is unresolved. CDR1 MDHEN and CDR2 SYDVKM come from the germline V gene. This CDR3 is built from 15 residues. V lost 7 bases and J 2 bases, leaving 17 bases between the germline ends. CDR3 sequence: CASTLPMGSNYGYTF. The CDR3 coding sequence is TGTGCCAGCACCCTTCCAATGGGATCAAACTATGGCTACACCTTC.

The V and J genes are TRBV12-3 or TRBV12-4 and TRBJ2-7; D possibly matches TRBD1 or TRBD2 (5 bases each). The V end was cut by 5 bases, the J end by 6 bases, with 8 bases between. The CDR3 consists of 11 residues. The CDR3 loop is CASSGGSEQYF. CDR3 in DNA: TGTGCCAGCAGTGGGGGAAGCGAGCAGTACTTC.

The V gene is TRBV29-1, the J gene TRBJ2-7; 8 bases map to TRBD1. Germline trimming cut 2 bases from V and 5 bases from J; bases unmatched to any gene: 11. CDR3 length equals 15 residues. Per the germline V gene, CDR1 is SQVTM and CDR2 is ANQGSEA. The CDR3 DNA reads TGCAGCGTTGAACGGACAGGGACGGCTGCCCACGAGCAGTACTTC. It translates to CSVERTGTAAHEQYF.

The gene calls are TRBV9 and TRBJ2-1, with 11 bases matching TRBD2. V gave up 3 bases and J gave up 9 bases; unmatched junction bases: 8. Per germline, CDR1 SGDLS and CDR2 YYNGEE. The CDR3 has 15 residues. CDR3 in DNA: TGTGCCAGCAGCGATGGGACTAGCGGCCATATTGAGCAGTTCTTC. This codes for CASSDGTSGHIEQFF.

This sequence joins TRBV7-9 and TRBJ2-5; TRBD1 aligns across 9 bases. CDR1 and CDR2 from the germline V gene are SEHNR and FQNEAQ (reference sequence). The V segment lost 5 bases and the J segment 5 bases; nucleotides outside the gene matches: 21. The CDR3 sequence is 19 residues long. CDR3 sequence reads: CASSLGSFRDRAPGETQYF. In nucleotides, the CDR3 is TGTGCCAGCAGCCTAGGGTCATTCCGGGACAGGGCCCCTGGGGAGACCCAGTACTTC.

The chain has TRBV7-8 and TRBJ2-7; D unclear. The V end lost 2 bases, the J end lost 3 bases, and 5 bases lay between the germline ends. Germline CDR1 SGHVS, CDR2 FQNEAQ. There are 12 residues in the CDR3. The CDR3 loop is CASSLNNYEQYF. CDR3 nucleotides: TGTGCCAGCAGCTTAAACAACTACGAGCAGTACTTC.

The rearrangement uses TRBV20-1 and TRBJ2-7, with 11 bases aligning to TRBD2. This CDR3 spans 14 amino acids. The V and J ends lost 6 bases and 3 bases, in that order; junction bases with no gene match: 7. Germline V gene sequence: CDR1 DFQATT, CDR2 SNEGSKA (reference sequence). For the CDR3, the DNA is TGCAGTGCCGGCGGCACTAGCGGGAGCTACGAGCAGTACTTC. It yields the protein CSAGGTSGSYEQYF.

V usage is TRBV28 and J usage is TRBJ2-1, with no clear D. The CDR3 length is 14 residues. CDR1 and CDR2 from the germline V gene are MDHEN and SYDVKM. V was clipped by 3 bases and J by 6 bases, with 12 bases between them. CDR3 loop: CASSFRWGLNEQFF. The CDR3 bases are TGTGCCAGCAGTTTCCGATGGGGTCTCAATGAGCAGTTCTTC. Filled out from reference TRBV28 and TRBJ2-1, the complete variable domain reads DVKVTQSSRYLVKRTGEKVFLECVQDMDHENMFWYRQDPGLGLRLIYFSYDVKMKEKGDIPEGYSVSREKKERFSLILESASTNQTSMYLCASSFRWGLNEQFFGPGTRLTVL.

The V gene is TRBV20-1, the J gene TRBJ1-2; D remains unclear. This CDR3 is built from 14 residues. V was shortened by 3 bases and J by 2 bases, with 13 bases between the two germline ends. Germline loops: CDR1 DFQATT, CDR2 SNEGSKA (reference sequence). The CDR3 DNA sequence: TGCAGTGCTAGTGGGTTGGGCAGCAACTATGGCTACACCTTC. This encodes CSASGLGSNYGYTF.

V usage is TRBV3-1 and J usage is TRBJ1-5; TRBD1 agrees at 7 bases. V lost 0 bases to trimming and J lost 6 bases; unmatched junction nucleotides: 5. The CDR3 spans 15 residues. The germline V gene has CDR1 LGHDT and CDR2 YNNKEL (reference sequence). CDR3 protein: CASSQDPRGSQPQHF. The CDR3 region has the DNA TGTGCCAGCAGCCAAGATCCCAGGGGGAGTCAGCCCCAGCATTTT.

This clonotype was observed once. The rearrangement uses TRBV2 and TRBJ1-2; D unclear. Trimming pared 1 base from V and 0 bases from J, leaving 15 bases between. Per germline, CDR1 SNHLY and CDR2 FYNNEI. The CDR3 totals 17 residues. Here the CDR3 reads CASSEGLGRLANYGYTF. The CDR3 DNA follows: TGTGCCAGCAGTGAAGGACTCGGACGGTTAGCTAACTATGGCTACACCTTC.

This clonotype was seen just once. This chain joins TRBV7-2 and TRBJ1-4; 11 bases fit TRBD1. V shed 4 bases and J 8 bases; nucleotides not matched to a gene: 6. The CDR3 runs to 15 residues. Germline CDR1 and CDR2: SGHTA and FQGNSA. The CDR3 is CASSSTDRGLEKLFF. DNA for the CDR3: TGTGCCAGCAGCTCTACGGACAGGGGGCTCGAAAAACTGTTTTTT.

The chain carries TRBV24-1 and TRBJ2-1; D might be TRBD2 (5 bases). Germline lookup yields CDR1 KGHDR and CDR2 SFDVKD. The CDR3 totals 14 residues. V shed 0 bases and J shed 6 bases, with 8 bases lying between them. This CDR3 reads CATSDLIGVNEQFF. The CDR3 DNA reads TGTGCCACCAGTGATTTGATCGGGGTCAATGAGCAGTTCTTC.

V is TRBV6-5 and J is TRBJ1-4; TRBD1 might be the D (6 bases). The length of the CDR3 is 14 residues. Per germline, CDR1 MNHEY and CDR2 SVGAGI. V was shortened by 0 bases and J by 10 bases, with 12 bases between the two germline ends. The CDR3 region has the DNA TGTGCCAGCAGTTACTCGCCAGGGGACCGAAAACTGTTTTTT. It codes for CASSYSPGDRKLFF.

The V gene is TRBV12-3 or TRBV12-4, the J gene TRBJ2-7, with D unclear. Between the trimmed V and J ends, which lost 2 bases and 0 bases, there was a span of 5 bases. The length of the CDR3 is 13 residues. This CDR3 reads CASSLLSSYEQYF. The CDR3 coding sequence is TGTGCCAGCAGTTTATTAAGCTCCTACGAGCAGTACTTC.

The chain couples TRBV25-1 to TRBJ1-2, with D uncertain. Germline lookup yields CDR1 MGHDK and CDR2 SYGVNS. Trimming removed 3 bases at V and 2 bases at J, with 7 bases between. The CDR3 covers 13 residues. CDR3 in DNA: TGTGCCAGCAGTGACCCACCCAACTATGGCTACACCTTC. As protein: CASSDPPNYGYTF.

The chain has TRBV27 and TRBJ2-7; the D gene is possibly TRBD1 (5 bases). The CDR3 has 15 residues. Germline CDR1 MNHEY, CDR2 SMNVEV (reference sequence). V was pared by 5 bases and J by 2 bases, with 16 bases between. The CDR3 DNA follows: TGTGCCAGCAGTGCCTGGACAAGTGGCACCTACGAGCAGTACTTC. The encoded protein is CASSAWTSGTYEQYF.